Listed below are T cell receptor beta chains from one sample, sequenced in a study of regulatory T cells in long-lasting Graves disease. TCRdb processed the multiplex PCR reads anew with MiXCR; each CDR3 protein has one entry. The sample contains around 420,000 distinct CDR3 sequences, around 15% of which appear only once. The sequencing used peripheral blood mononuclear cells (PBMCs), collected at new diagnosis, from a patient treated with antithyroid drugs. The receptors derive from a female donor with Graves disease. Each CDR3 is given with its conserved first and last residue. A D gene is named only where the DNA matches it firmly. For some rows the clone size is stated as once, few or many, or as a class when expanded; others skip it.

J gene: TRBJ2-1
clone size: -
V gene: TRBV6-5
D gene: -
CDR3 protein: CASSYGSSQRNEQFF
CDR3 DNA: TGTGCCAGCAGTTACGGGTCGTCGCAGAGGAATGAGCAGTTCTTC

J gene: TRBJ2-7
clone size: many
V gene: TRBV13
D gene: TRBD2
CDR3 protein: CASSLGRGGVYEQYF
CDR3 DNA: TGTGCCAGCAGCTTAGGCCGTGGGGGGGTCTACGAGCAGTACTTC

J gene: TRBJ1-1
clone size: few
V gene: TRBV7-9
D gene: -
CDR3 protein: CASSLADEAFF
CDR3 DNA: TGTGCCAGCAGCTTAGCGGACGAAGCTTTCTTT

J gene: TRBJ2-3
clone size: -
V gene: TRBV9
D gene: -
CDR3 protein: CASSDRPSTDTQYF
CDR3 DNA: TGTGCCAGCAGCGACAGGCCTAGCACAGATACGCAGTATTTT

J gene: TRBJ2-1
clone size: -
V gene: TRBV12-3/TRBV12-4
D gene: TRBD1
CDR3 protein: CASKDRGPNEQFF
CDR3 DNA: TGTGCCAGCAAGGACAGGGGGCCCAATGAGCAGTTCTTC

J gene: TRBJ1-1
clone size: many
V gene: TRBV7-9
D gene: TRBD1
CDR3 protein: CASSPQGQGLGTEAFF
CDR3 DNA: TGTGCCAGCAGCCCCCAGGGACAGGGACTCGGCACTGAAGCTTTCTTT

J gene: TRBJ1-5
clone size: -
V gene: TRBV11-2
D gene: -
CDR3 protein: CASSAEGQPQHF
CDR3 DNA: TGTGCCAGCAGCGCCGAGGGTCAGCCCCAGCATTTT

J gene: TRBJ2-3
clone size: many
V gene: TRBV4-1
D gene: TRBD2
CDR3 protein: CASSQVAGGDETDTQYF
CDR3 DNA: TGCGCCAGCAGCCAAGTAGCTGGGGGGGACGAGACAGATACGCAGTATTTT

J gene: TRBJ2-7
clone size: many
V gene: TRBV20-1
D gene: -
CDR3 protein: CSARPPARSYEQYF
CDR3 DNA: TGCAGTGCTAGACCCCCTGCGAGATCCTACGAGCAGTACTTC

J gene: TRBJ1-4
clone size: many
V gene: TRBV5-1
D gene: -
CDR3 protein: CASSLPGPNEKLFF
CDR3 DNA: TGCGCCAGCAGCTTGCCGGGACCAAATGAAAAACTGTTTTTT

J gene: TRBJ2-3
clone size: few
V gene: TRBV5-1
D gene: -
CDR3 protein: CASSLTFVADTQYF
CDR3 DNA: TGCGCCAGCAGCTTAACGTTCGTGGCGGATACGCAGTATTTT

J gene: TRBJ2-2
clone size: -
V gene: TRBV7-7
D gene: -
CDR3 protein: CASSLARPPNTGELFF
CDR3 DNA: TGTGCCAGCAGCTTAGCTCGTCCCCCGAACACCGGGGAGCTGTTTTTT

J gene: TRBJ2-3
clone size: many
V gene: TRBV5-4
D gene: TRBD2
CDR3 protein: CASSLFSSSGGSTDTQYF
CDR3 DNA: TGTGCCAGCAGCTTGTTTTCCAGTAGCGGGGGTTCCACAGATACGCAGTATTTT

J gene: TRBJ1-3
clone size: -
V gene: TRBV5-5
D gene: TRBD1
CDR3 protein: CASSQREQGSNTIYF
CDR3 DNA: TGTGCCAGCAGCCAACGCGAACAGGGGAGTAACACCATATATTTT

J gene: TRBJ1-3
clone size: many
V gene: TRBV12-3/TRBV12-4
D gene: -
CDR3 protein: CASSLRYTIYF
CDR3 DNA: TGTGCCAGCAGTTTAAGATACACCATATATTTT

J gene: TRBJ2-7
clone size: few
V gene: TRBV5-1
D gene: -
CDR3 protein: CASSGEPENSYEQYF
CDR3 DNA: TGCGCCAGCAGCGGGGAGCCGGAGAACTCCTACGAGCAGTACTTC

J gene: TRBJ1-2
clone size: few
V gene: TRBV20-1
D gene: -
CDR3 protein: CSARDVTYGYTF
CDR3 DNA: TGCAGTGCTAGAGATGTTACCTATGGCTACACCTTC

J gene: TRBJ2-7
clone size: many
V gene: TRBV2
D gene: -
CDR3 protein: CASSEGSFGYEQYF
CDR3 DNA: TGTGCCAGCAGTGAAGGGTCTTTCGGTTACGAGCAGTACTTC

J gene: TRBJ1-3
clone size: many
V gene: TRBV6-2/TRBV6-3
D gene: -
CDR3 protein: CASSQYSIRDTSGNTIYF
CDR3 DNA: TGTGCCAGCAGCCAATACAGTATACGGGACACATCTGGAAACACCATATATTTT

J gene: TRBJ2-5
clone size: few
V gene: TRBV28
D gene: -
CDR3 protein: CASSLRGSYQETQYF
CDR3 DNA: TGTGCCAGCAGTCTACGGGGTTCGTACCAAGAGACCCAGTACTTC

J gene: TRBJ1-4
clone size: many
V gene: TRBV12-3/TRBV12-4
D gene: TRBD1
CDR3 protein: CASRLRGQGDEKLFF
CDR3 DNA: TGTGCCAGCAGGTTAAGGGGACAGGGTGATGAAAAACTGTTTTTT

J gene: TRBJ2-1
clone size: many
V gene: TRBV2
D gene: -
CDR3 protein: CASSEVGRGSSYNEQFF
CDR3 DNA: TGTGCCAGCAGTGAAGTGGGGCGGGGAAGCTCCTACAATGAGCAGTTCTTC

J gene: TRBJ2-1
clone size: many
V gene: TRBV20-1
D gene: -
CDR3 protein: CSARPDWQGEQFF
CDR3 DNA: TGCAGTGCTAGACCGGACTGGCAGGGTGAGCAGTTCTTC

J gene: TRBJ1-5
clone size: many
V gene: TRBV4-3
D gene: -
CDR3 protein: CASSQEGHRNQPQHF
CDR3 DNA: TGCGCCAGCAGCCAAGAGGGACACCGAAATCAGCCCCAGCATTTT

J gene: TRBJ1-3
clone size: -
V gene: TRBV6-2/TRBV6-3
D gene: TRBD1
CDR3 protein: CASSSGQGGNTIYF
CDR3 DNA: TGTGCCAGCAGTTCGGGACAGGGAGGAAACACCATATATTTT

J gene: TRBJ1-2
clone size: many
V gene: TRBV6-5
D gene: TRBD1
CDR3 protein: CASSYGGGQGSDGYTF
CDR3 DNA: TGTGCCAGCAGTTACGGAGGAGGACAGGGTTCGGATGGCTACACCTTC